Detailed here is one T cell receptor (beta chain). Its specificity is unknown. The read ends 3 residues before the CDR3 terminus; that terminus is restored from the germline J gene. This CDR3 has 12 amino acids. V gave up 8 bases and J gave up 2 bases, with 9 bases separating them. Germline-derived CDR1 and CDR2 are PRHDT and FYEKMQ (reference sequence). This sample is drawn from a study of T cells in women clearing cervical HPV infection. Background on the study: Case blood drawn at lesion detection; control blood after infection cleared. Study-level findings and limits: CIN3+ cases had significantly higher TCR richness than controls; evenness did not differ.

TCR beta CDR3 amplified by multiplex PCR from roughly 1,300 ng genomic DNA. The protocol was immunoSEQ multiplex PCR, while the TCRdb copy is restricted to in-frame clones and leaves out a portion. This sample's table reports tens of thousands of clones. All participants had a single incident cervical HPV16 infection, and prevalent HPV16 infections were excluded. The sequence was collected from a woman between 18 and 70 years old with a cervical HPV16 infection that either progressed to CIN3+ or cleared (not recorded which). The source material was blood buffy coat. The genes are TRBV13 and TRBJ1-1, with TRBD1 as a possible D gene (5 bases). The part of the CDR3 DNA that was read is TGTGCCAGCTCCGGACAAAACACTGAA. Protein sequence: CASSGQNTE. The CDR3 in its entirety is CASSGQNTEAFF.